The rows below give T cell receptor beta chains drawn from one sample of a study of blood T cell repertoires in COVID-19. TCRdb's table, derived via immunoSEQ multiplex PCR, lists solely in-frame clones and lacks some. The sample yields around 160,000 clones, about 88% seen once. The specimen sequenced was peripheral blood. The receptors originated from a woman aged 80 or over with acute or convalescent COVID-19. CDR3s include the opening cysteine and the closing phenylalanine or tryptophan. The order of the fields is V gene, CDR3 protein.

>TRBV15
CATSRGGAGANVLTF
>TRBV12-3/TRBV12-4
CASSLVAEAFF
>TRBV28
CASSSPGTAKRTQYF
>TRBV7-6
CASSLAMSGITEAFF
>TRBV28
CASSWGLEAFF
>TRBV7-9
CASSPPIANTEAFF
>TRBV9
CASSLGQGASNEQFF
>TRBV5-8
CASSLEQGARGYGYTF
>TRBV5-1
CASSPDRADYGYTF
>TRBV7-9
CASSLINEQYF
>TRBV11-3
CASGLLPPRGFYGYTF
>TRBV2
CASSRLAGGTSSYEQYF
>TRBV11-1
CASSLGQGAGTGELFF
>TRBV9
CASSQDSSNQPQHF
>TRBV15
CATSRLTGDGYTF
>TRBV4-1
CASSHTSEWVYNEQFF
>TRBV2
CASRDSGGPAYNEQFF
>TRBV29-1
CSVLLASSYNEQFF
>TRBV7-8
CASSLERARSNQPQHF
>TRBV5-1
CASSLEGRGLQPQHF
>TRBV19
CASSIERFELFF
>TRBV11-2
CASSLVVSGGYEQYF
>TRBV14
CASSQLRSYGYTF
>TRBV9
CASSGKVGTGGGDTQYF
>TRBV3-1/TRBV3-2
CASSNLRGRFEQYF
>TRBV10-3
CAIGGGANTEAFF
>TRBV6-1
CASSDLETQYF
>TRBV20-1
CSARDWLEQYF
>TRBV19
CASSPRTGWETQYF
>TRBV7-2
CASSLDGRAYNEQFF
>TRBV5-1
CASRTERYEQYF
>TRBV10-3
CAISEQGPNSPLHF
>TRBV18
CASSSGGQGTYEQYF
>TRBV5-1
CASSLRWGRYNEQFF
>TRBV11-3
CASSIAGGSYNEQFF
>TRBV12-3/TRBV12-4
CASSIKQDTEAFF
>TRBV6-1
CASSEADNRANTEAFF
>TRBV3-1/TRBV3-2
CASSPRDRASGYTF
>TRBV6-1
CASSEAPRTSGSGSSGANVLTF
>TRBV6-1
CASSERGTDTQYF
>TRBV24-1
CATSDPGFPYEQYF
>TRBV3-1/TRBV3-2
CASSQEFVRGTLNTEAFF
>TRBV2
CASTAGTSGDEQYF
>TRBV10-1
CASSDRGVNEQFF
>TRBV7-2
CASSFGIRLAGQETQYF
>TRBV7-2
CASSLSQGSNQPQHF
>TRBV5-4
CASSSAGQLNYGYTF
>TRBV27
CASSLDRSSGNTIYF
>TRBV30
CAWRGRNTEAFF
>TRBV21-1
CASSKERLLAGGYNEQFF
>TRBV6-6
CASSGAGNTIYF